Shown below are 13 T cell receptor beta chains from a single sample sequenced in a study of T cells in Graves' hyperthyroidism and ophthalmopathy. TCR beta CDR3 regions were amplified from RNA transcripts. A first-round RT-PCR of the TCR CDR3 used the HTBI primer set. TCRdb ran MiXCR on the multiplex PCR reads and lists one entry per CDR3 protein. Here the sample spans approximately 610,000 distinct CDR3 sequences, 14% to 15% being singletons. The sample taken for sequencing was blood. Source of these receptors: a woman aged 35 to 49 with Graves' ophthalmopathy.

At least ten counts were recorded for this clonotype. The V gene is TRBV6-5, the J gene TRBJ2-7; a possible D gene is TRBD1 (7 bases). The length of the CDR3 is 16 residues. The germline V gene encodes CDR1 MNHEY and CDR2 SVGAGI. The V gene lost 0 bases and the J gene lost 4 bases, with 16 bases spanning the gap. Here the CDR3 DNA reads TGTGCCAGCAGTTACTCGACGCGACAGGGACTTTACGAGCAGTACTTC. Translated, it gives CASSYSTRQGLYEQYF.

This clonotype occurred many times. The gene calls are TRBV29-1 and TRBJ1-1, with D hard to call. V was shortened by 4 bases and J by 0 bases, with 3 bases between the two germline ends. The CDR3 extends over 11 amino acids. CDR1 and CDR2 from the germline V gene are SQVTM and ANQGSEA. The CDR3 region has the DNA TGCAGCGTTGCTTTGAACACTGAAGCTTTCTTT. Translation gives CSVALNTEAFF. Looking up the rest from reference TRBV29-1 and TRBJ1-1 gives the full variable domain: SAVISQKPSRDICQRGTSLTIQCQVDSQVTMMFWYRQQPGQSLTLIATANQGSEATYESGFVIDKFPISRPNLTFSTLTVSNMSPEDSSIYLCSVALNTEAFFGQGTRLTVV.

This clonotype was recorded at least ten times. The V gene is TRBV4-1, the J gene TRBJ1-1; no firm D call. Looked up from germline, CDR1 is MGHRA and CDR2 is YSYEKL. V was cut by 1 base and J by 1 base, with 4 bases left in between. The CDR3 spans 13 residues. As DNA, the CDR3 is TGCGCCAGCAGCCAAGTAGGGAACACTGAAGCTTTCTTT. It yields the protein CASSQVGNTEAFF.

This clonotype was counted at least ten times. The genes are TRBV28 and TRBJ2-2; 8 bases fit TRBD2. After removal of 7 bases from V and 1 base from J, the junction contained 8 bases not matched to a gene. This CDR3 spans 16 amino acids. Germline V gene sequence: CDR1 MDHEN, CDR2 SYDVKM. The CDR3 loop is CASITSGGGNTGELFF. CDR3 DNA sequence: TGTGCCAGCATCACTAGCGGAGGCGGGAACACCGGGGAGCTGTTTTTT. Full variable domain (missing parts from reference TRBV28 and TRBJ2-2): DVKVTQSSRYLVKRTGEKVFLECVQDMDHENMFWYRQDPGLGLRLIYFSYDVKMKEKGDIPEGYSVSREKKERFSLILESASTNQTSMYLCASITSGGGNTGELFFGEGSRLTVL.

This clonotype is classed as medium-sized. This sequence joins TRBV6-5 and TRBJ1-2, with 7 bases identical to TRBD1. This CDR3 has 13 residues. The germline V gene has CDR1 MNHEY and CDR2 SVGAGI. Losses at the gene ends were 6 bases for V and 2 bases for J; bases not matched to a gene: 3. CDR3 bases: TGTGCCAGCAGCTCGACAGGGAACTATGGCTACACCTTC. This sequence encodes CASSSTGNYGYTF.

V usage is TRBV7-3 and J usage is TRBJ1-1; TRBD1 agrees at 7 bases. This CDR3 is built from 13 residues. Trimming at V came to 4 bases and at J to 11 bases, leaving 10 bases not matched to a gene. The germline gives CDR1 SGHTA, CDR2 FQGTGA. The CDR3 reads CASSSRQGEKAFF. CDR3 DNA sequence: TGTGCCAGCAGCTCCCGACAGGGTGAGAAGGCTTTCTTT.

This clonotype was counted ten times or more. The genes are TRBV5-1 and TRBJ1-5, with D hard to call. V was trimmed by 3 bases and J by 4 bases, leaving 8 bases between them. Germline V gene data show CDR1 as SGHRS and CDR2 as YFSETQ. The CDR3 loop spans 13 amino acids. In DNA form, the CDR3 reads TGCGCCAGCAGCTCCGGAGCTAATCAGCCCCAGCATTTT. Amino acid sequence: CASSSGANQPQHF.

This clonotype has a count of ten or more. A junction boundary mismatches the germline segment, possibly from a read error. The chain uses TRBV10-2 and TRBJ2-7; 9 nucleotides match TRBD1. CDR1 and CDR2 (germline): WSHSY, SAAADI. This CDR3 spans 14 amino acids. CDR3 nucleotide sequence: TGCGCCACCAGTCTTGCGGGACAGGGATACGAGCAGTACTTC. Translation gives CATSLAGQGYEQYF.

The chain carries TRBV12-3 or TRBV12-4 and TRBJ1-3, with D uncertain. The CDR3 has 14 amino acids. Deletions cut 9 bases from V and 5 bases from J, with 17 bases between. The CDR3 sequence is CASRWEGSRNTIYF. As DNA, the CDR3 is TGTGCCAGTCGATGGGAGGGTTCTAGAAACACCATATATTTT.

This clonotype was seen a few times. CDR3 sequence reads: CASREDKNTGELFF. The CDR3 nucleotides are TGTGCCAGCAGGGAAGACAAGAACACCGGGGAGCTGTTTTTT. The chain has TRBV28 and TRBJ2-2; no firm D call. The CDR3 is made up of 14 amino acids. Per germline, CDR1 MDHEN and CDR2 SYDVKM. Trimming pared 6 bases from V and 1 base from J, leaving 9 bases between.

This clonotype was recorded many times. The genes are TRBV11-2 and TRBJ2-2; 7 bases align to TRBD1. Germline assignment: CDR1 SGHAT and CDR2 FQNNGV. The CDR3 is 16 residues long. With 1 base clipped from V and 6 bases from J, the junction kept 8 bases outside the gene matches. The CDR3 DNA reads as TGTGCCAGCAGCTTAGTGGCCCCAGGGGGTGCCGGGGAGCTGTTTTTT. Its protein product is CASSLVAPGGAGELFF.

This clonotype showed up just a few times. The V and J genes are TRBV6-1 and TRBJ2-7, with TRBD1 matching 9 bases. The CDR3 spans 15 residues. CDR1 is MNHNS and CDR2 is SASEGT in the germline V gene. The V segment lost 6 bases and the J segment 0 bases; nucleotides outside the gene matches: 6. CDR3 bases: TGTGCCAGCAGCCGGGACAGGGTGAGCTCCTACGAGCAGTACTTC. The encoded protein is CASSRDRVSSYEQYF.

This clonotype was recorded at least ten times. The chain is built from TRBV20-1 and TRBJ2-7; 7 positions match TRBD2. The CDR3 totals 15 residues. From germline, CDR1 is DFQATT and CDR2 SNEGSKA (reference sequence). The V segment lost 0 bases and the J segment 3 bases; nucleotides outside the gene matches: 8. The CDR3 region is CSARDGRGGYYEQYF. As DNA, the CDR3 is TGCAGTGCTAGAGATGGGCGGGGAGGGTACTACGAGCAGTACTTC.